This TCR beta chain was found in a study of blood T cells in healthy people across ages. Through a sample-barcoded 5' primer and a J-beta primer mix, a second PCR was run for roughly 6 to 11 cycles. No fewer than 3 million CDR3-containing paired-end reads came from each sample. TCRdb processed the 5' RACE reads anew with MiXCR; each CDR3 protein has one entry. The table lists some 790,000 distinct CDR3 sequences, about 28% of them singletons. Trimming cost V 4 bases and J 3 bases; bases outside gene matches: 18. The CDR3 extends over 19 amino acids. In germline, CDR1 is MNHEY, CDR2 SVGEGT. Source material: blood. The receptor was isolated from a woman at least 80 years old in good health. The rearrangement uses TRBV6-2 or TRBV6-3 and TRBJ2-1, with 7 nucleotides matching TRBD2. The CDR3 nucleotides are TGTGCCAGCAGTTCCAATCCGAGCCGGGACTACCGTCTCTACAATGAGCAGTTCTTC. Protein: CASSSNPSRDYRLYNEQFF.